These 22 T cell receptor beta chains were sequenced from one sample in a study of blood T cell repertoires in COVID-19. Sequencing was performed with immunoSEQ multiplex PCR; in TCRdb, only in-frame clones are kept and a portion is missing. The sample shows just under 300,000 clones, 70% to 90% of them seen only once. The sample was peripheral blood. These receptors were collected from an older man with acute or convalescent COVID-19.

This clone was detected once. The chain has TRBV21-1 and TRBJ2-1; TRBD2, as called in the table, went unchecked against the DNA. TRBV21-1 corresponds to a pseudogene. CDR3 length equals 14 residues. The CDR3 reads CASSIALEVNEQFF. The CDR3 DNA reads as TGTGCCAGCAGCATTGCACTGGAGGTAAATGAGCAGTTCTTC.

The chain couples TRBV7-3 to TRBJ1-1; TRBD1 aligns across 7 bases. The CDR3 sequence is 15 residues long. The junction had 8 bases not matched to a gene; V was cut back by 0 bases and J by 7 bases. Germline lookup yields CDR1 SGHTA and CDR2 FQGTGA. The CDR3: CASSLTRGGSGEAFF. In DNA, the CDR3 is TGTGCCAGCAGCTTAACGAGAGGGGGCTCCGGTGAAGCTTTCTTT.

The chain couples TRBV11-2 to TRBJ2-5, with 9 nucleotides matching TRBD2. J gave up 7 bases and V 1 base, and 10 bases lay outside the gene matches. Germline V lookup: CDR1 SGHAT, CDR2 FQNNGV. This CDR3 has 16 amino acids. CDR3 sequence reads: CASSLGSGRPLGTQYF. The CDR3, as DNA: TGTGCCAGCAGCTTAGGCAGCGGGAGGCCCCTGGGGACCCAGTACTTC.

V usage is TRBV5-1 and J usage is TRBJ1-5; tentative D call: TRBD1 (5 bases). CDR3 length: 16 amino acids. The germline V gene encodes CDR1 SGHRS and CDR2 YFSETQ. Trimming cost V 0 bases and J 6 bases, with 16 bases left between them. CDR3 in DNA: TGCGCCAGCAGCTTGGTGCCTTCCGATGGGGCTCAGCCCCAGCATTTT. It yields the protein CASSLVPSDGAQPQHF.

The genes are TRBV5-1 and TRBJ1-6, with 7 bases that match TRBD1. Germline V CDR1 and CDR2: SGHRS, YFSETQ. The CDR3 length is 14 residues. After removal of 4 bases from V and 14 bases from J, the junction contained 12 bases not matched to a gene. In nucleotides, the CDR3 is TGCGCCAGCAGCGCCGGACAGGATCGGGGAGCCCTCCACTTT. Translated: CASSAGQDRGALHF.

The gene calls are TRBV20-1 and TRBJ2-3; no clear D. The CDR3 covers 10 residues. V was cut by 7 bases and J by 4 bases, with 6 bases left in between. Germline lookup yields CDR1 DFQATT and CDR2 SNEGSKA (reference sequence). The CDR3 DNA reads TGCAGTGTCTATCCAGATACGCAGTATTTT. It is translated as CSVYPDTQYF.

This clone came up once. The chain carries TRBV19 and TRBJ1-3, with D possibly being TRBD1 (6 bases). CDR3 length: 16 amino acids. Deletions cut 9 bases from V and 0 bases from J, with 18 bases between. Germline V lookup: CDR1 LNHDA, CDR2 SQIVND (reference sequence). CDR3 amino acids: CARARTGTSSGNTIYF. The CDR3, as DNA: TGTGCCAGGGCCCGTACAGGGACCTCCTCTGGAAACACCATATATTTT.

The V gene is TRBV6-6, the J gene TRBJ1-2, with 8 bases fitting TRBD1. CDR3 length: 15 residues. Germline V gene sequence: CDR1 MNHNY, CDR2 SVGAGI (reference sequence). Trimming removed 0 bases from V and 4 bases from J; junction bases left unmatched: 4. CDR3 protein: CASSYSPGGSYGYTF. Written as DNA, the CDR3 is TGTGCCAGCAGTTACTCGCCAGGGGGCAGCTATGGCTACACCTTC.

This rearrangement joins TRBV27 to TRBJ2-4; TRBD1 aligns across 9 bases. The junction had 9 bases not matched to a gene; V was cut back by 5 bases and J by 7 bases. CDR3 length equals 15 residues. Germline V gene lookup returns CDR1 MNHEY and CDR2 SMNVEV (reference sequence). In DNA, the CDR3 is TGTGCCAGCAGTGTACAGGGGGCGCGTAGTAACATTCAGTACTTC. Its translation is CASSVQGARSNIQYF.

The rearrangement links TRBV11-2 to TRBJ2-5; no clear D gene. Germline lookup yields CDR1 SGHAT and CDR2 FQNNGV. This CDR3 is built from 13 residues. The V and J ends lost 1 base and 5 bases respectively, with 8 bases between them. Written as DNA, the CDR3 is TGTGCCAGCAGCTTAGGGAGATTTGAGACCCAGTACTTC. Amino acids: CASSLGRFETQYF.

The chain links TRBV5-1 to TRBJ2-2, with 12 bases matching TRBD2. The CDR3 covers 16 residues. Per the germline V gene, CDR1 is SGHRS and CDR2 is YFSETQ. Trimming took 2 bases from V and 3 from J; bases not matched to a gene: 2. The CDR3: CASSLRTSGDTGELFF. In nucleotides, the CDR3 is TGCGCCAGCAGCTTAAGGACTAGCGGGGACACCGGGGAGCTGTTTTTT.

J is TRBJ2-1 and V is TRBV9, with 8 bases matching TRBD2. The CDR3 length is 14 residues. The germline V gene encodes CDR1 SGDLS and CDR2 YYNGEE. The ends lost 0 bases at V and 9 bases at J; junction bases unmatched: 5. The CDR3 DNA reads TGTGCCAGCAGCGTAGACCCCGGGGGGGGTGAGCAGTTCTTC. It yields the protein CASSVDPGGGEQFF. The complete variable domain, with remaining parts taken from reference TRBV9 and TRBJ2-1, reads DSGVTQTPKHLITATGQRVTLRCSPRSGDLSVYWYQQSLDQGLQFLIQYYNGEERAKGNILERFSAQQFPDLHSELNLSSLELGDSALYFCASSVDPGGGEQFFGPGTRLTVL.

The genes are TRBV24-1 and TRBJ1-2, with TRBD1 matching 12 bases. Per the germline V gene, CDR1 is KGHDR and CDR2 is SFDVKD. With V trimmed by 5 bases and J by 8 bases, 11 bases remained unmatched. The CDR3 runs 16 residues. The CDR3 sequence is CATSGSPGQGARGYTF. The CDR3 bases are TGTGCCACCAGTGGATCTCCGGGACAGGGGGCGCGGGGCTACACCTTC.

V and J are TRBV7-3 and TRBJ1-1; D is uncertain. This CDR3 has 13 residues. Germline V gene sequence: CDR1 SGHTA, CDR2 FQGTGA. The ends were cut back, 2 bases at V and 1 base at J, with 5 bases in the middle. CDR3 DNA sequence: TGTGCCAGCAGCTTAGAGAGGAACACTGAAGCTTTCTTT. Encoded protein: CASSLERNTEAFF.

Notes on this clone: Since a much larger clone is just one base distant, this may be a read error. V usage is TRBV7-9 and J usage is TRBJ1-2; 7 bases are shared with TRBD1. The V gene end was trimmed by 5 bases and the J gene end by 3 bases; junction bases not matched to a gene: 3. Looked up from germline, CDR1 is SEHNR and CDR2 is FQNEAQ (reference sequence). This CDR3 has 13 residues. The CDR3 loop is CASSRDSYYGYTF. The DNA of the CDR3 is TGTGCCAGCAGCCGGGACAGTTACTATGGCTACACCTTC.

This clone showed up just once. The chain carries TRBV12-3 or TRBV12-4 and TRBJ1-5; possible D gene TRBD1, 5 bases. The CDR3 runs to 13 residues. Trimming pared 4 bases from V and 7 bases from J, leaving 11 bases between. The CDR3, as DNA: TGTGCCAGCAGTTCTGGTCAGGGCCAGCCCCAGCATTTT. Translating it yields CASSSGQGQPQHF.

The V gene is TRBV5-6, the J gene TRBJ1-6; D not certain. The CDR3 is 17 amino acids. CDR1 is SGHDT, CDR2 YYEEEE, per germline. The ends were cut back, 4 bases at V and 0 bases at J, with 14 bases in the middle. As DNA, the CDR3 is TGTGCCAGCAGCCTATATAAACCGAGCTCCTATAATTCACCCCTCCACTTT. Translating it yields CASSLYKPSSYNSPLHF.

This chain links TRBV28 with TRBJ2-1; TRBD2 agrees at 7 bases. With 3 bases clipped from V and 4 bases from J, the junction kept 6 bases outside the gene matches. This CDR3 region has 15 residues. Germline V lookup: CDR1 MDHEN, CDR2 SYDVKM. Here the CDR3 DNA reads TGTGCCAGCAGTTTGTACCAGCGGGGATACAATGAGCAGTTCTTC. It yields the protein CASSLYQRGYNEQFF.

V is TRBV11-2 and J is TRBJ2-1; D gene ambiguous. Trimming cost V 0 bases and J 6 bases, with 9 bases left between them. This CDR3 region has 14 residues. CDR1 and CDR2 (germline): SGHAT, FQNNGV. CDR3 sequence: CASSLEVESNEQFF. The CDR3 DNA sequence: TGTGCCAGCAGCTTAGAAGTAGAAAGCAATGAGCAGTTCTTC.

The CDR3 coding sequence is TGTGCCAGCTCACCGGGCGGACACCGCTATGGCTACACCTTC. As protein: CASSPGGHRYGYTF. V gene TRBV18 combines with J gene TRBJ1-2; a weak D match, TRBD1 (5 bases). The germline V gene encodes CDR1 KGHSH and CDR2 LQKENI. This CDR3 region has 14 residues. The germline V and J ends were trimmed by 3 bases and 4 bases, with 12 bases remaining between them.

The chain couples TRBV28 to TRBJ1-1, with D maybe TRBD1 (6 bases). Looked up from germline, CDR1 is MDHEN and CDR2 is SYDVKM. Trimming removed 2 bases from V and 5 bases from J, with 9 bases in between. The CDR3 is made up of 13 amino acids. CDR3 region: CASSLGQRTEAFF. The CDR3 DNA is TGTGCCAGCAGTTTAGGACAGAGAACTGAAGCTTTCTTT.

The gene calls are TRBV28 and TRBJ2-7; a possible D gene is TRBD2 (5 bases). Germline values: CDR1 MDHEN, CDR2 SYDVKM. Trimming shortened V by 11 bases and J by 0 bases, and 20 bases separated the two germline ends. CDR3 length: 15 residues. CDR3 sequence: CARGIRESHSYEQYF. The CDR3 bases are TGTGCCCGGGGTATAAGGGAATCTCACTCCTACGAGCAGTACTTC.